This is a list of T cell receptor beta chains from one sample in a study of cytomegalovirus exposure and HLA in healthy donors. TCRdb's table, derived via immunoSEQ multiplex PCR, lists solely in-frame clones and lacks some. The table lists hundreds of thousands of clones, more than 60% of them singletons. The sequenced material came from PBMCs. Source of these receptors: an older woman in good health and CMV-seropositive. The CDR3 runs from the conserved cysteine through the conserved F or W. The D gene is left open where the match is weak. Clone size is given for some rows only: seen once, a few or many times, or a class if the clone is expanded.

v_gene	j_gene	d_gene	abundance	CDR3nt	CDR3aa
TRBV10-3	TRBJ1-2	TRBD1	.	TGTGCCATCAGCGACAGGGGGAACTATGGCTACACCTTC	CAISDRGNYGYTF
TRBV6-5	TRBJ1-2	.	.	TGTGCCAGCAGTTTCGCAGGGCGAAACTATGGCTACACCTTC	CASSFAGRNYGYTF
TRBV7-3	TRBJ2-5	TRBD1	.	TGTGCCAGCAGCCGACAGGGGCAAGAGACCCAGTACTTC	CASSRQGQETQYF
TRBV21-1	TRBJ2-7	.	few	TGTGCCAGCAGCCCCTCGGACAGGGTGTACTTC	CASSPSDRVYF
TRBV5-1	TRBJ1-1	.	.	TGCGCCAGCAGCCCTCAGGGGCAGAACACTGAAGCTTTCTTT	CASSPQGQNTEAFF
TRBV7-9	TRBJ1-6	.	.	TGTGCCAGCAGCGGACGGGGGACTCTTTATTCACCCCTCCACTTT	CASSGRGTLYSPLHF
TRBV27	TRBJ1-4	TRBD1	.	TGTGCCAGCAGTTCGGGTTCAGGGGGAAAACTGTTTTTT	CASSSGSGGKLFF
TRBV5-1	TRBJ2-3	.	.	TGCGCCAGCAGCCCGGGACTCCTGACTAGCACAGATACGCAGTATTTT	CASSPGLLTSTDTQYF
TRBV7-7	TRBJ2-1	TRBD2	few	TGTGCCAGCAGCCCGACTAGCGGACTATACAATGAGCAGTTCTTC	CASSPTSGLYNEQFF
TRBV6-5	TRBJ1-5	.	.	TGTGCCAGCAGTGCAAGGGGTATCAATCAGCCCCAGCATTTT	CASSARGINQPQHF
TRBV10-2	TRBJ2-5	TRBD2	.	TGCGCCAGCAGTGTGGGCGGGAGACCCCAGTACTTC	CASSVGGRPQYF
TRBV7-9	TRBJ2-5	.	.	TGTGCCAGCAGCGTAGGACAGCCGGGGAGGGAGACCCAGTACTTC	CASSVGQPGRETQYF
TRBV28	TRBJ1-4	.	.	TGTGCCAGCAGCCTACAGGTGGCAACTAATGAAAAACTGTTTTTT	CASSLQVATNEKLFF
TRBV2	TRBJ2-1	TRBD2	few	TGTGCCAGCGATTCGGGGGGGCCGGATGGCAATGAGCAGTTCTTC	CASDSGGPDGNEQFF
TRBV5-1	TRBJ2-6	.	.	TGCGCCAGCAGCTTGGGGTACGGAGACTCTGGGGCCAACGTCCTGACTTTC	CASSLGYGDSGANVLTF
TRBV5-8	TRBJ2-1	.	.	TGTGCCAGCCCGATCGGGGTGAATGAGCAGTTCTTC	CASPIGVNEQFF
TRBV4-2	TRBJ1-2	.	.	TGTGCCAGCAGCCAAGCGATAGGCATCCAACAGGCGGATGGCTACACCTTC	CASSQAIGIQQADGYTF
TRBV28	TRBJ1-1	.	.	TGTGCCAGCACTGGACATTTGAACACTGAAGCTTTCTTT	CASTGHLNTEAFF
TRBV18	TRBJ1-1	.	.	TGTGCCAGCTCACGAACGGTGAACACTGAAGCTTTCTTT	CASSRTVNTEAFF
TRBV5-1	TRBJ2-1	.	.	TGCGCCAGCAGCTTGGAGGGGGATGAGCAGTTCTTC	CASSLEGDEQFF
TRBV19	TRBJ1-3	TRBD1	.	TGTGCCAGTAGTACGGGACAGCCTGGAAACACCATATATTTT	CASSTGQPGNTIYF
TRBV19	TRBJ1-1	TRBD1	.	TGTGCCAGTAGAGGACAGGGGGCAATGAACACTGAAGCTTTCTTT	CASRGQGAMNTEAFF
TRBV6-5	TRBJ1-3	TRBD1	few	TGTGCCAGCAGCCCGGACAGGGGAGCTGGAAACACCATATATTTT	CASSPDRGAGNTIYF
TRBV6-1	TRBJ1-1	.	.	TGTGCCAGCAGTGGCAACATGAACACTGAAGCTTTCTTT	CASSGNMNTEAFF
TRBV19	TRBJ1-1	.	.	TGTGCCAGTGTAGACAGGCGGAACACTGAAGCTTTCTTT	CASVDRRNTEAFF
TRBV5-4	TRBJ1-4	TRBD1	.	TGTGCCAGCAGCTGGGACAGTAGGGAAAAACTGTTTTTT	CASSWDSREKLFF
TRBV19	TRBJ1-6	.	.	TGTGCCACTCGCTGGGGGGGCGGCTCACCCCTCCACTTT	CATRWGGGSPLHF
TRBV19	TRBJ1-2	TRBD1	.	TGTGCCACCGGGGACAGGGGGCGCGAGTCGGCTAACACTAACTATGGCTACACCTTC	CATGDRGRESANTNYGYTF
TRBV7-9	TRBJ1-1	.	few	TGTTCCAGCAGCTTTCAGTTGAACACTGAAGCTTTCTTT	CSSSFQLNTEAFF
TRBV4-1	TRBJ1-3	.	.	TGCGCCAGCAGCCATGTTCAAGTGGTAACAGGAAACACCATATATTTT	CASSHVQVVTGNTIYF
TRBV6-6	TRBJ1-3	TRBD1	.	TGTGCCAGCAGTTACGGGACAGCTGGAAACACCATATATTTT	CASSYGTAGNTIYF
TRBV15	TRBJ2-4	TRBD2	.	TGTGCCACCAGCAGAGTCGGAGGGGAGGGCAAAAACATTCAGTACTTC	CATSRVGGEGKNIQYF
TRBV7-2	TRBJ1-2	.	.	TGTGCCAGCAGCTTAGCGGGGCCTAACTATGGCTACACCTTC	CASSLAGPNYGYTF
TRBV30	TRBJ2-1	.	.	TGTGCCTGGAGCCGCGCTAGCGTTGATGAGCAGTTCTTC	CAWSRASVDEQFF
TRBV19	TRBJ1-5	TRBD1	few	TGTGCCAGTCGGCAGGGGGCAGGGCAGCCCCAGCATTTT	CASRQGAGQPQHF
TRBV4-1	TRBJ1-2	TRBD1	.	TGCGCCAGCAGCCAGGCAGCGAGGGGGCGCGTCTATGGCTACACCTTC	CASSQAARGRVYGYTF
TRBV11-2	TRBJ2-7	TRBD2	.	TGTGCCAGCAGCCTTAGCGGGGGGAGGGACGAGCAGTACTTC	CASSLSGGRDEQYF
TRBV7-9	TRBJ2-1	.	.	TGTGCCAGCACCCGGGAAAGCAATGAGCAGTTCTTC	CASTRESNEQFF
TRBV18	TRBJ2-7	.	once	TGTGCCAGCTCCTCCGGGGGAGGAGTGGCCCGCGAGCAGTACTTC	CASSSGGGVAREQYF
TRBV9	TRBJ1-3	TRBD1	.	TGTGCCAGCAGCTCTCAAAGGGGGCTCTCTGGAAACACCATATATTTT	CASSSQRGLSGNTIYF
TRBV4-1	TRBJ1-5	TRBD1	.	TGCGCCAGCAGCCAAGGGGACAGCGCCTGGGGCAATCAGCCCCAGCATTTT	CASSQGDSAWGNQPQHF
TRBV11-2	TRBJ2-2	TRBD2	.	TGTGCCAGCAGCTTAGATTTGCGGGAGGTATCTGGGGAGCTGTTTTTT	CASSLDLREVSGELFF
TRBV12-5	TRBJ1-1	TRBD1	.	TGTGCTAGTGCCCCCTCCGGGACAGTGGAAGTTCTTGGGGCTTTCTTT	CASAPSGTVEVLGAFF
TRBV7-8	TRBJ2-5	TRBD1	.	TGTGCCAGCAGCCGGGACAGGGGAGAGACCCAGTACTTC	CASSRDRGETQYF
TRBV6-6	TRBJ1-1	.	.	TGTGCCAGCAGACAGCAAACTAACACTGAAGCTTTCTTT	CASRQQTNTEAFF
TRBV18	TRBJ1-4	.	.	TGTGCCAGCTCACCCGAAAGGACGGGAATCAATGAAAAACTGTTTTTT	CASSPERTGINEKLFF
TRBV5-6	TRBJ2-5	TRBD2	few	TGTGCCAGCAGCTTGAGTGAAACTAGCGGGAGGGTGACCCAGTACTTC	CASSLSETSGRVTQYF
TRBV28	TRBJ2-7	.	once	TGTGCCAGCAGTTTACCTCGCGGGACAGTCACCCTCGAGCAGTACTTC	CASSLPRGTVTLEQYF
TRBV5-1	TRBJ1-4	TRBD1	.	TGCGCCAGCAGCAAAGGGGGCGGAGAAAAACTGTTTTTT	CASSKGGGEKLFF
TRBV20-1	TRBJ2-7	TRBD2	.	TGCAGCGGGGGGGCTTCCTACGAGCAGTACTTC	CSGGASYEQYF
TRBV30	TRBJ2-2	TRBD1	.	TGTGCCTGGGCATGGACAGGGGGGACCGGGGAGCTGTTTTTT	CAWAWTGGTGELFF